These 24 T cell receptor beta chains share one sample of origin, sequenced in a study of T-cell reconstitution after alpha-beta-depleted transplantation in children. Unique molecular identifiers featured in how the TCRbeta library was prepared. Each CDR3 protein gets one entry after TCRdb re-called the PCR reads with MiXCR. The table lists almost 500,000 distinct CDR3 sequences, 9.5% to 15% of them singletons. The sequenced sample was PBMCs from the stem cell graft donor, obtained from the stem cell graft. These receptors were collected from a human donor who donated a stem cell graft to a child with combined immunodeficiency.

In this sample, this clonotype turned up many times. V is TRBV6-2 or TRBV6-3 and J is TRBJ2-3; 8 positions match TRBD1. The germline V gene has CDR1 MNHEY and CDR2 SVGEGT. The CDR3 is made up of 15 amino acids. Trimming at V came to 5 bases and at J to 3 bases, leaving 7 bases not matched to a gene. The CDR3 sequence is CASSQTGDSTDTQYF. CDR3 in DNA: TGTGCCAGCAGTCAGACAGGGGATTCGACAGATACGCAGTATTTT.

This chain connects TRBV20-1 to TRBJ1-6, with D perhaps matching TRBD1 (6 bases). This CDR3 comprises 12 residues. V was shortened by 2 bases and J by 7 bases, with 6 bases between the two germline ends. Germline CDR1 reads DFQATT; CDR2 reads SNEGSKA (reference sequence). The CDR3 protein is CSARQGNSPLHF. In DNA, the CDR3 is TGCAGTGCTAGACAGGGGAATTCACCCCTCCACTTT.

This clonotype came up a few times. The rearrangement links TRBV12-3 or TRBV12-4 to TRBJ2-1, with 8 bases lining up with TRBD1. CDR3 size: 15 residues. Trimming took 2 bases from V and 7 from J; bases not matched to a gene: 7. CDR3 sequence reads: CASSLNPRTGNEQFF. The CDR3 region has the DNA TGTGCCAGCAGTTTAAACCCGCGGACAGGGAATGAGCAGTTCTTC.

Many counts were recorded for this clonotype. The chain carries TRBV6-5 and TRBJ2-7; the D call may be TRBD1 or TRBD2 (5 bases each). Trimming removed 2 bases at V and 2 bases at J, with 10 bases between. CDR3 length equals 14 residues. The germline CDR1 and CDR2 sequences are MNHEY and SVGAGI. CDR3 in amino acids: CASSYGGPTYEQYF. For the CDR3, the DNA is TGTGCCAGCAGTTACGGGGGACCAACCTACGAGCAGTACTTC.

The V call is TRBV9, the J call TRBJ2-1; 13 bases match TRBD2. After removal of 4 bases from V and 9 bases from J, the junction contained 7 bases not matched to a gene. This CDR3 spans 15 amino acids. Germline CDR1 is SGDLS and CDR2 is YYNGEE. Here the CDR3 DNA reads TGTGCCAGCAGCTTCGGACTAGCGGGAGTGAGTGAGCAGTTCTTC. It yields the protein CASSFGLAGVSEQFF.

This clonotype was seen repeatedly, ten times or more. This chain uses TRBV5-1 with TRBJ2-2; no firm D call. Germline V gene lookup returns CDR1 SGHRS and CDR2 YFSETQ. The CDR3 extends over 14 amino acids. Trimming took off 1 base at V and 4 bases at J, with 8 bases between the two ends. DNA of the CDR3: TGCGCCAGCAGCTTGTTTGAGATCACCGGGGAGCTGTTTTTT. This sequence encodes CASSLFEITGELFF.

The V gene is TRBV4-1, the J gene TRBJ2-7; possible D gene TRBD2, 5 bases. CDR3 length: 16 amino acids. The germline V gene encodes CDR1 MGHRA and CDR2 YSYEKL. Trimming cost V 0 bases and J 3 bases, with 15 bases left between them. CDR3 DNA sequence: TGCGCCAGCAGCCAAGAGAGGGCACAGACCATCTACGAGCAGTACTTC. Its translation is CASSQERAQTIYEQYF.

This clonotype was observed a handful of times. The chain couples TRBV6-2 or TRBV6-3 to TRBJ1-1; D is possibly TRBD1 (6 bases). The CDR3 consists of 17 residues. V lost 0 bases, J lost 4 bases, and 18 bases lay in between. Germline CDR1 MNHEY, CDR2 SVGEGT. The CDR3 is CASSYSLTGRWSTEAFF. CDR3 in DNA: TGTGCCAGCAGTTACTCGTTAACAGGGCGGTGGAGCACTGAAGCTTTCTTT.

The table lists this clonotype with many counts. The chain employs TRBV30 and TRBJ2-7; either TRBD1 or TRBD2 may supply D (5 bases each). V was cut by 5 bases and J by 3 bases, with 14 bases left in between. The CDR3 has 13 residues. CDR1 is GTSNPN and CDR2 is SVGIG in the germline V gene (reference sequence). The CDR3 region is CAWAIRDGYEQYF. CDR3 DNA sequence: TGTGCCTGGGCGATCAGGGACGGCTACGAGCAGTACTTC.

This clonotype was recorded a few times. The V and J genes are TRBV5-6 and TRBJ2-3; D is undetermined. V was pared by 0 bases and J by 0 bases, with 14 bases between. This CDR3 contains 17 residues. CDR1 SGHDT and CDR2 YYEEEE come from the germline V gene. CDR3 sequence reads: CASSLGALTVSTDTQYF. The CDR3 DNA is TGTGCCAGCAGCTTGGGGGCTTTGACGGTTAGCACAGATACGCAGTATTTT.

This clonotype showed up just a few times. The chain combines TRBV12-3 or TRBV12-4 with TRBJ1-3; TRBD1 matches at 11 bases. V was clipped by 10 bases and J by 4 bases; unmatched bases: 3. CDR3 size: 13 residues. This CDR3 reads CAIRTGGGNTIYF. The CDR3 bases are TGTGCCATCAGGACAGGGGGCGGAAACACCATATATTTT.

Many counts were recorded for this clonotype. The genes are TRBV20-1 and TRBJ2-7, with TRBD1 matching 7 bases. This CDR3 is built from 13 residues. CDR1 is DFQATT and CDR2 is SNEGSKA in the germline V gene (reference sequence). With V trimmed by 6 bases and J by 3 bases, 8 bases remained unmatched. The CDR3 spells CSAFRTGHYEQYF. For the CDR3, the DNA is TGCAGTGCATTCCGGACAGGTCACTACGAGCAGTACTTC.

The chain has TRBV6-5 and TRBJ2-5; D unclear. V lost 2 bases and J lost 5, with 15 bases in between. CDR1 is MNHEY and CDR2 is SVGAGI in the germline V gene. This CDR3 is 15 amino acids long. The CDR3 here is CASSYEAGREETQYF. The CDR3 DNA reads TGTGCCAGCAGTTACGAGGCAGGACGAGAGGAGACCCAGTACTTC.

Only a few counts were recorded for this clonotype. This rearrangement joins TRBV2 to TRBJ2-5, with 9 bases fitting TRBD1. CDR3 length: 16 amino acids. Germline V CDR1 and CDR2: SNHLY, FYNNEI. With 6 bases clipped from V and 4 bases from J, the junction kept 12 bases outside the gene matches. Here the CDR3 reads CASRYQTGGIGETQYF. The CDR3 DNA reads TGTGCCAGCAGATACCAAACAGGGGGCATAGGAGAGACCCAGTACTTC.

This clonotype was seen ten or more times. The chain joins TRBV5-4 to TRBJ2-1, with 13 positions matching TRBD2. This CDR3 has 15 residues. Trimming at V came to 5 bases and at J to 8 bases, leaving 7 bases not matched to a gene. From germline, CDR1 is SGHNT and CDR2 YYREEE (reference sequence). The CDR3 spells CASRLAGGPGDEQFF. CDR3 DNA sequence: TGTGCCAGCAGACTAGCGGGAGGGCCTGGGGATGAGCAGTTCTTC.

V usage is TRBV7-9 and J usage is TRBJ2-3; no definite D call. The CDR3 has 14 residues. The V gene's germline CDR1 is SEHNR and CDR2 FQNEAQ (reference sequence). V was shortened by 5 bases and J by 5 bases, with 14 bases between the two germline ends. This chain's CDR3 is CASSTSLVLDTQYF. CDR3 in DNA: TGTGCCAGCAGCACCAGCCTAGTGCTAGATACGCAGTATTTT.

This chain links TRBV25-1 with TRBJ1-3; D is unclear. The CDR3 totals 16 residues. Germline V lookup: CDR1 MGHDK, CDR2 SYGVNS. Trimming cost V 0 bases and J 0 bases, with 9 bases left between them. The chain's CDR3 is CASSEYAVSSGNTIYF. For the CDR3, the DNA is TGTGCCAGCAGTGAATACGCCGTTTCCTCTGGAAACACCATATATTTT.

This clonotype was recorded many times. The chain uses TRBV5-1 and TRBJ2-3; 8 positions agree with TRBD2. The CDR3 is made up of 15 amino acids. The germline gives CDR1 SGHRS, CDR2 YFSETQ. Trimming cost V 2 bases and J 1 base; bases outside gene matches: 3. CDR3 bases: TGCGCCAGCAGCTTTCGGGGGGGGCGCACAGATACGCAGTATTTT. Its translation is CASSFRGGRTDTQYF.

In DNA, the CDR3 is TGTGCCAGCAGCTTGGGACTACCCCGCCTCACAGATACGCAGTATTTT. Protein: CASSLGLPRLTDTQYF. The V gene is TRBV7-9, the J gene TRBJ2-3; 7 nucleotides agree with TRBD2. The J segment lost 2 bases and the V segment lost 3 bases, leaving 8 bases of the junction unmatched. Germline V CDR1 and CDR2: SEHNR, FQNEAQ (reference sequence). The CDR3 spans 16 residues.

The V and J genes are TRBV27 and TRBJ2-2; D is possibly TRBD2 (5 bases). Germline lookup yields CDR1 MNHEY and CDR2 SMNVEV (reference sequence). There are 14 residues in the CDR3. The V end was cut by 7 bases, the J end by 4 bases, with 13 bases between. CDR3 in DNA: TGTGCCAGCACCTTCCTAGGAGGCACCGGGGAGCTGTTTTTT. This encodes CASTFLGGTGELFF.

The gene calls are TRBV20-1 and TRBJ1-1; D might be TRBD1 (6 bases). V lost 6 bases to trimming and J lost 3 bases, with 14 bases between them. CDR3 length equals 13 residues. Germline loops: CDR1 DFQATT, CDR2 SNEGSKA (reference sequence). This chain's CDR3 is CSAGGGPYTEAFF. The DNA for the CDR3 is TGCAGTGCGGGAGGGGGGCCTTACACTGAAGCTTTCTTT.

This clonotype was observed a handful of times. The CDR3 DNA reads TGTGCCAGCAGCCAAGAACCGGCCCCGGACACTGAAGCTTTCTTT. It codes for CASSQEPAPDTEAFF. The chain uses TRBV4-2 and TRBJ1-1; D ambiguous. Trimming removed 0 bases at V and 3 bases at J, with 11 bases between. The CDR3 is 15 amino acids. In germline, CDR1 is LGHNA, CDR2 YNFKEQ.

This chain connects TRBV12-3 or TRBV12-4 to TRBJ1-3; D unresolved. The CDR3 spans 16 residues. Trimming removed 5 bases from V and 1 base from J, with 15 bases in between. CDR3 bases: TGTGCCAGCAGTCTCTCGGGAGGCAATTCTGGAAACACCATATATTTT. This encodes CASSLSGGNSGNTIYF.

This clonotype was seen at least ten times. The chain has TRBV4-2 and TRBJ1-5; unclear D gene. V lost 4 bases and J lost 2, with 15 bases in between. Germline assignment: CDR1 LGHNA and CDR2 YNFKEQ. This CDR3 contains 16 residues. The CDR3 DNA is TGTGCCAGCAGCCCTCTCAATTTAGAGGGCAATCAGCCCCAGCATTTT. Its translation: CASSPLNLEGNQPQHF.